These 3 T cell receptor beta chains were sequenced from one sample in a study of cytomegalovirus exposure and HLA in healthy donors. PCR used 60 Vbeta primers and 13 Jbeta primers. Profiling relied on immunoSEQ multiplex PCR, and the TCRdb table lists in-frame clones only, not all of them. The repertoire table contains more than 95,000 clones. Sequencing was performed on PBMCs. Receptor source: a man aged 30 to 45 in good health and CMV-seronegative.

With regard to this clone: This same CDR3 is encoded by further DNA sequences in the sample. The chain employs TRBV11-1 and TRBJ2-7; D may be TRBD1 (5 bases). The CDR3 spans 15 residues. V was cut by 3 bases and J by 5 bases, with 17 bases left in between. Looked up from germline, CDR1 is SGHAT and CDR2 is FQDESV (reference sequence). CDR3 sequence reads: CASSFSGPKGNEQYF. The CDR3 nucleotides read TGTGCCAGCAGCTTTTCTGGGCCAAAGGGGAACGAGCAGTACTTC.

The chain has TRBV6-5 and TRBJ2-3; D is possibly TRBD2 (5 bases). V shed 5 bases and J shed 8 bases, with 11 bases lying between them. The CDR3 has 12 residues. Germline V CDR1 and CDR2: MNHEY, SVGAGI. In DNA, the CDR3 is TGTGCCAGCAGTGCCCTCCGGGGTACGCAGTATTTT. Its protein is CASSALRGTQYF.

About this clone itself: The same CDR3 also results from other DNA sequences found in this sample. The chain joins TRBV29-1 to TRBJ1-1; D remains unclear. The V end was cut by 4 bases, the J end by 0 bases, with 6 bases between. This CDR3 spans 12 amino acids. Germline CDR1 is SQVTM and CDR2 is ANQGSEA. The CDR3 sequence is CSVGQLNTEAFF. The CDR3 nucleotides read TGCAGCGTTGGGCAGTTGAACACTGAAGCTTTCTTT.